This T cell receptor (beta chain) was retrieved from a study of siplizumab effects on memory and regulatory T cells. General observations from the study: No functional test confirmed suppression by proliferating siplizumab-culture Tregs. Unstimulated subsets contained matches for only a minor fraction of alloreactive clones. Memory T cells appeared less diverse than naive cells, which seemed to contribute substantially to alloresponse.

Concerning this clone: Its antigen is undetermined.

Assays were performed on roughly 96,000 TCR templates per sample. Some clones are missing from TCRdb's copy, which holds only in-frame ones; the method was immunoSEQ multiplex PCR. The sample lists approximately 84,000 clones, 95% seen once, with about a fifth in the top ten. The germline gives CDR1 SGHAT, CDR2 FQNNGV. The CDR3 spans 15 residues. The germline V and J ends were trimmed by 5 bases and 9 bases, with 17 bases remaining between them. This chain joins TRBV11-2 and TRBJ1-6, with D possibly matching TRBD1 (5 bases). The receptor comes from a human donor in good health. The sequenced sample was CD8+ T cells sorted from blood. Here the CDR3 reads CASSDGRGEFSPLHF. CDR3 sequence (DNA): TGTGCCAGCAGCGACGGACGAGGGGAATTTTCACCCCTCCACTTT.